This TCR beta chain originates from a study of T cell responses to AZD1222 COVID-19 vaccine. Study background: Pooling was applied to second doses at about 4 or about 12 weeks.

Using immunoSEQ multiplex PCR, the repertoire was profiled, and TCRdb retains in-frame clones only, with some absent. Among around 180,000 clones, 70% to 90% were seen once, and the ten largest hold 0.49%. Trimming cost V 6 bases and J 7 bases; bases outside gene matches: 11. CDR1 is MGHRA, CDR2 YSYEKL, per germline. This CDR3 region has 15 residues. Points from the study as a whole: The study sampled repertoires only after the peak T cell response. Only five or six people who got AZD1222 tested seropositive at baseline.

About this clone itself: The antigen is unknown.

Sample: peripheral blood, taken on day 0 of AZD1222 vaccination. The clonotype was recovered from an adult in good health. J is TRBJ2-5 and V is TRBV4-1, with 10 bases identical to TRBD1. CDR3: CASSFGTGVGGTQYF. The CDR3 DNA is TGCGCCAGCAGTTTCGGGACAGGGGTGGGCGGGACCCAGTACTTC.